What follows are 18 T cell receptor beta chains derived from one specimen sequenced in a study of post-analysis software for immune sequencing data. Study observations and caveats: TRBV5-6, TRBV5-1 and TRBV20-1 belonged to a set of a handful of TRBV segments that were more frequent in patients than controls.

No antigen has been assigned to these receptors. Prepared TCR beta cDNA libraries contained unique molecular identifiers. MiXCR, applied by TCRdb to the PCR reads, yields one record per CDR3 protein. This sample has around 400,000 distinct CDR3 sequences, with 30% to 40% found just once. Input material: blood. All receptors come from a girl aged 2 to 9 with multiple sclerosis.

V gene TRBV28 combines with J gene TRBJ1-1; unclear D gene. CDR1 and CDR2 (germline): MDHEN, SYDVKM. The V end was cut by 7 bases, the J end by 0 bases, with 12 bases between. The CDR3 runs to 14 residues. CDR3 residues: CASKVGDLNTEAFF. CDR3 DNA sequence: TGTGCCAGCAAGGTTGGGGATTTGAACACTGAAGCTTTCTTT.

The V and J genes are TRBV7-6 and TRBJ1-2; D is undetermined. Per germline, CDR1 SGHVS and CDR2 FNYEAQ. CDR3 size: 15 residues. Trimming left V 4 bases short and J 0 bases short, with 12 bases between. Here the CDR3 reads CASSSYKGSNYGYTF. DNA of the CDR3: TGTGCCAGCAGCTCCTACAAAGGGTCTAACTATGGCTACACCTTC.

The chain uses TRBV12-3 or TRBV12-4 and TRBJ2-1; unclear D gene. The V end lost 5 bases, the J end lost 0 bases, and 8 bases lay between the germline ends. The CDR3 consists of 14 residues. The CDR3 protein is CASSPVSSYNEQFF. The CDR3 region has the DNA TGTGCCAGCAGTCCGGTAAGCTCCTACAATGAGCAGTTCTTC.

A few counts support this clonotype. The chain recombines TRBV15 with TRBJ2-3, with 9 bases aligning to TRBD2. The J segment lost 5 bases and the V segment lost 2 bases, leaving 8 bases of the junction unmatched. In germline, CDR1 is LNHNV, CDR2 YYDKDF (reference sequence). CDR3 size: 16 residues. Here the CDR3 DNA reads TGTGCCACCAGCAGACGCGGCGGGGGGGCCGTAGATACGCAGTATTTT. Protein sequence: CATSRRGGGAVDTQYF.

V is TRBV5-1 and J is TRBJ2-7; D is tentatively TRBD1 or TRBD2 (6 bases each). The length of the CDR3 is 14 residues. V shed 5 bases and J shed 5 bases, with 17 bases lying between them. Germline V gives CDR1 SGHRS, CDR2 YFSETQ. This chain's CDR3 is CASRPSGDFDEQYF. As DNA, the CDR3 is TGCGCCAGCAGGCCCTCAGGGGACTTCGACGAGCAGTACTTC.

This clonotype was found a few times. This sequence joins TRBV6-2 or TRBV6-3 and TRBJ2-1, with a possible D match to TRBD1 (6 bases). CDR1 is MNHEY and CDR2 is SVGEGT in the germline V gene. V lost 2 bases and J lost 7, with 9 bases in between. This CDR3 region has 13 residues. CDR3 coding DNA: TGTGCCAGCAGTTACCCGGACAGAAATGAGCAGTTCTTC. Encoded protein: CASSYPDRNEQFF.

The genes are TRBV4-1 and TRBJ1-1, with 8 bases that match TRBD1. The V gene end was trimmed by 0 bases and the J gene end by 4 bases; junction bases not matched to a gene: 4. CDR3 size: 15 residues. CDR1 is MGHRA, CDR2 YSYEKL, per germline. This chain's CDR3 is CASSQDIGQGTEAFF. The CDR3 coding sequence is TGCGCCAGCAGCCAAGATATCGGACAGGGCACTGAAGCTTTCTTT.

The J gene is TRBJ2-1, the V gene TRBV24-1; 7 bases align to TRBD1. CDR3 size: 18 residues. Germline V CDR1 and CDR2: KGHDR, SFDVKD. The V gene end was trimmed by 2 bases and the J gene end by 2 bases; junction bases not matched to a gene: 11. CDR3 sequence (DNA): TGTGCCACCAGTGATTATACAGGAGCGGACAGGACCTACAATGAGCAGTTCTTC. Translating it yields CATSDYTGADRTYNEQFF.

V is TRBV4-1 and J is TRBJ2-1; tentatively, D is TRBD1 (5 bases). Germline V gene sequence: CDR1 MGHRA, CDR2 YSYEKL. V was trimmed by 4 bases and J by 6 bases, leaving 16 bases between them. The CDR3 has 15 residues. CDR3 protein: CASSPQGYLGNEQFF. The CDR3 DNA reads TGCGCCAGCAGCCCCCAGGGATACCTTGGCAATGAGCAGTTCTTC.

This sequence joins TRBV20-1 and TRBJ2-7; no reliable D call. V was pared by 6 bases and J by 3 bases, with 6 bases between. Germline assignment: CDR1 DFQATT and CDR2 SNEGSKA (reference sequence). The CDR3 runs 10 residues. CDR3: CSAARYEQYF. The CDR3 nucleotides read TGCAGTGCAGCCCGCTACGAGCAGTACTTC.

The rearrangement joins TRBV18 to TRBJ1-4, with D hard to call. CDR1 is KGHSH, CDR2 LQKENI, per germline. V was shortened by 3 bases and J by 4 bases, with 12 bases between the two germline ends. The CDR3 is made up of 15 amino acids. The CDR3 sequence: CASSPRWRNNEKLFF. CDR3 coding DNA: TGTGCCAGCTCACCCCGGTGGCGGAATAATGAAAAACTGTTTTTT.

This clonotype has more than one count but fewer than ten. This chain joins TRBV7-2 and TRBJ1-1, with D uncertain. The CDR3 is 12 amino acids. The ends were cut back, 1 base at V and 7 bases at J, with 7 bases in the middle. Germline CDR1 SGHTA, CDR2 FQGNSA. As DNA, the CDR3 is TGTGCCAGCAGCTTAGTGCGGATTGAAGCTTTCTTT. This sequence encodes CASSLVRIEAFF.

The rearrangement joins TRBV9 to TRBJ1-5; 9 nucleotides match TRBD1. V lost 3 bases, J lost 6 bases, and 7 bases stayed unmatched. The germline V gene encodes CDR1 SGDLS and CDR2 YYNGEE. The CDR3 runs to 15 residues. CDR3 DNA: TGTGCCAGCAGCGAACAGGGGGCGCGGAGTCAGCCCCAGCATTTT. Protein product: CASSEQGARSQPQHF.

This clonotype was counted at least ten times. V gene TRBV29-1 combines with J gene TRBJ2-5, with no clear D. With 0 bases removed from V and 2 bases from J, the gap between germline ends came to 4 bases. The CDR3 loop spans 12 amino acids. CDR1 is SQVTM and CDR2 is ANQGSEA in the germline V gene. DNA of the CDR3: TGCAGCGTTGAAGATGGGCAAGAGACCCAGTACTTC. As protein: CSVEDGQETQYF.

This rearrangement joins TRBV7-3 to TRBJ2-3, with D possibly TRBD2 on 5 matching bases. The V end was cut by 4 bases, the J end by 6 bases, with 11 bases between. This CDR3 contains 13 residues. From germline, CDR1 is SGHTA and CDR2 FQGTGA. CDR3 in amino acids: CASSSTRSDTQYF. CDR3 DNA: TGTGCCAGCAGCTCAACTAGGTCGGATACGCAGTATTTT.

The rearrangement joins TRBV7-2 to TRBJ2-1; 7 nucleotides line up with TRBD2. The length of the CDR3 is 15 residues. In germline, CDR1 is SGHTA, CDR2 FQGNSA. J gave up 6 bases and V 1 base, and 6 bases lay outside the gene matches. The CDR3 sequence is CASSLESREINEQFF. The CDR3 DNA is TGTGCCAGCAGCTTAGAGTCGCGGGAGATCAATGAGCAGTTCTTC.

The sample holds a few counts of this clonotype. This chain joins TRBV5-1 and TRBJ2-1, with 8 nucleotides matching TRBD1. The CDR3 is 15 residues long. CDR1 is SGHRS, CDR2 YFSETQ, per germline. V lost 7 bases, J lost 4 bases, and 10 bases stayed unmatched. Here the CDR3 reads CASGSGGAGYNEQFF. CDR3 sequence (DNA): TGCGCCAGCGGATCAGGGGGCGCTGGGTACAATGAGCAGTTCTTC.

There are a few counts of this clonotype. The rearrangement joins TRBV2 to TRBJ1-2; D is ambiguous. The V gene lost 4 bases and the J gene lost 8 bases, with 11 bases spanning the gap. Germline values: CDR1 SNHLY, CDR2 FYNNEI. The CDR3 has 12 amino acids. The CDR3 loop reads CASSVGEEGYTF. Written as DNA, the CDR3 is TGTGCCAGCAGTGTCGGAGAAGAAGGCTACACCTTC. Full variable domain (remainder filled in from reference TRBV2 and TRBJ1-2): EPEVTQTPSHQVTQMGQEVILRCVPISNHLYFYWYRQILGQKVEFLVSFYNNEISEKSEIFDDQFSVERPDGSNFTLKIRSTKLEDSAMYFCASSVGEEGYTFGSGTRLTVV.